Detailed here is one TCR beta chain. Its antigen is not identified. The PCR used 60 Vbeta and 13 Jbeta primers. Method: immunoSEQ multiplex PCR; TCRdb's copy keeps in-frame clones and lacks some. Found here are around 200,000 clones, about 77% of them singletons; the top ten hold about 5%. This record belongs to a study of cytomegalovirus exposure and HLA in healthy donors. The germline CDR1 and CDR2 sequences are MRHNA and SNTAGT. J gave up 6 bases and V 0 bases, and 5 bases lay outside the gene matches. The CDR3 extends over 17 amino acids. Study findings and constraints: Segments of the TCR beta V type were, in most cases, productive about 87% or about 30% of the time in an earlier analysis.

The sequenced sample was PBMCs. The chain combines TRBV6-4 with TRBJ2-1; 13 positions agree with TRBD2. The TCR sequence derives from a man aged 25 to 40 in good health and CMV-seropositive. The CDR3 region has the DNA TGTGCCAGCAGTGACTCAGGACTAGCGGGGGTGCTCAATGAGCAGTTCTTC. It specifies CASSDSGLAGVLNEQFF.